This T cell receptor (beta chain) is drawn from a study of early T cells in non-severe SARS-CoV-2 infection. Findings and limits, study-wide: VDJdb matching, biased toward anti-spike CD8 responses, missed private and CD4 specificities.

CDR3 size: 16 residues. CDR1 DFQATT and CDR2 SNEGSKA come from the germline V gene (reference sequence). V dropped 3 bases and J dropped 0; count of bases not matched to a gene: 5. Individual cDNA molecules received unique molecular identifiers. TCRdb reanalysed the 5' RACE reads using MiXCR and keeps one entry per CDR3 protein. Of 37,000 or so distinct CDR3 sequences in the sample, over 4.5% were seen once. This clonotype was counted many times. Antigen unknown. Specimen: whole blood. The TCR comes from an adult who was a healthcare worker with PCR-confirmed SARS-CoV-2 infection or an uninfected control (not recorded which). V is TRBV20-1 and J is TRBJ2-1, with 10 bases identical to TRBD2. The CDR3 sequence: CSARKSSGGSYNEQFF. In nucleotides, the CDR3 is TGCAGTGCTAGGAAATCTAGCGGGGGCTCCTACAATGAGCAGTTCTTC.